A selection of T cell receptor beta chains follows, all from one sample in a study of blood T cell repertoires in COVID-19. Some clones are missing from TCRdb's copy, which holds only in-frame ones; the method was immunoSEQ multiplex PCR. The sample records more than 50,000 clones, under 85% being singletons. The sequenced sample was peripheral blood. The receptor set was obtained from a woman in her sixties with acute or convalescent COVID-19. The CDR3 runs from the conserved cysteine through the conserved F or W. D genes are given only for firm matches. Rows give clone size only sometimes, using once, few, many, or a class for an expanded clone.

j_call v_call d_call clone_size cdr3_nt cdr3_aa
TRBJ1-2 TRBV5-1 - - TGCGCCAGCAGCTCGGACACTTATGGCTACACCTTC CASSSDTYGYTF
TRBJ1-1 TRBV18 TRBD1 - TGTGCCAGCTCAATCAAACGACCCCAGGGGGCGGCCTCTGAAGCTTTCTTT CASSIKRPQGAASEAFF
TRBJ2-1 TRBV4-2 - - TGTGCCAGCAGCCAAGTCTCGGGAGAACCTAGAGATGAGCAGTTCTTC CASSQVSGEPRDEQFF
TRBJ1-3 TRBV7-2 TRBD1 - TGTGCCAGCAGACAGACAGGGGTTTTTGGAAACACCATATATTTT CASRQTGVFGNTIYF
TRBJ1-2 TRBV28 TRBD1 - TGTGCCAGTGGGCCTGCGGGGACAGCGAACTATGGCTACACCTTC CASGPAGTANYGYTF
TRBJ2-7 TRBV2 - - TGTGCCAGCAGGACGTGGACTGACTACGAGCAGTACTTC CASRTWTDYEQYF
TRBJ1-1 TRBV19 TRBD1 once TGTGCCAGTAGTATCCGGAGGAGGACAGGGGGCTACACTGAAGCTTTCTTT CASSIRRRTGGYTEAFF
TRBJ1-1 TRBV27 TRBD1 - TGTGCCAGCAGTTACAGGGGGCGGAACACTGAAGCTTTCTTT CASSYRGRNTEAFF
TRBJ2-2 TRBV18 - - TGTGCCAGCTCACCACAGCTAGTAACCGGGGAGCTGTTTTTT CASSPQLVTGELFF
TRBJ1-1 TRBV7-8 - - TGTGCCAGCAGCTTAGAAACAGGCACTGAAGCTTTCTTT CASSLETGTEAFF
TRBJ1-1 TRBV2 TRBD1 - TGTGCCAGCAGTGAGGACAGGCGCCTGTCTGGCACTGAAGCTTTCTTT CASSEDRRLSGTEAFF
TRBJ1-1 TRBV2 TRBD1 few TGTGCCAGCAGTGTGGACAGGGCGGGTGAAGCTTTCTTT CASSVDRAGEAFF
TRBJ2-2 TRBV5-4 - few TGTGCCAGCAGAGACAGAAACGCGAACACCGGGGAGCTGTTTTTT CASRDRNANTGELFF
TRBJ2-1 TRBV6-1 TRBD2 once TGTGCCAGCAGTGACAGCGGGAGAGGCAATGAGCAGTTCTTC CASSDSGRGNEQFF
TRBJ1-6 TRBV27 - - TGTGCCAGCAGTTCGAGCGGGACCCCCCTCCACTTT CASSSSGTPLHF
TRBJ2-1 TRBV28 - - TGTGCCAGCACCACCCGGGGCAGGGGGCAGTTCTTC CASTTRGRGQFF
TRBJ2-7 TRBV10-3 TRBD2 - TGTGCCATCAGTAGAGCGGGAGGAGTCAACGAGCAGTACTTC CAISRAGGVNEQYF
TRBJ1-2 TRBV10-3 TRBD1 - TGTGCCATCAGTGAGTCGAGTGGGAGGACAGGGACCCATGGCTACACCTTC CAISESSGRTGTHGYTF
TRBJ2-1 TRBV4-1 TRBD1 - TGCGCCAGCAGCCAAGCCCCCGGGACAGTATCCTACAATGAGCAGTTCTTC CASSQAPGTVSYNEQFF
TRBJ1-1 TRBV7-3 TRBD1 - TGTGCCAGCAGCATGGGACAGGGGCACACTGAAGCTTTCTTT CASSMGQGHTEAFF
TRBJ1-4 TRBV7-2 - - TGTGCCAGCAGCTTATATGTTGCAACTAATGAAAAACTGTTTTTT CASSLYVATNEKLFF